The clone carrying this T cell receptor beta chain was found once. Its antigen remains unidentified. This sample stems from a study of cytomegalovirus exposure and HLA in healthy donors. General study findings and limits: Analyzed later, association rates of TCRs varied across HLA loci, with DRB1 most and HLA-C fewest.

PCR employed 60 Vbeta and 13 Jbeta primers. TCRdb's table, derived via immunoSEQ multiplex PCR, lists solely in-frame clones and lacks some. The table lists 170,000 or so clones, about 83% of them singletons. V gave up 6 bases and J gave up 2 bases, with 10 bases separating them. Germline-derived CDR1 and CDR2 are MNHNS and SASEGT. This CDR3 contains 13 residues. The rearrangement joins TRBV6-1 to TRBJ1-2; a possible D gene is TRBD1 (5 bases). Sequenced: PBMCs. This TCR was sampled from a girl between 5 and 17 years old in good health and CMV-seropositive. The CDR3 sequence is CASREGRNYGYTF. The CDR3 DNA reads TGTGCCAGCAGGGAGGGACGGAACTATGGCTACACCTTC.